The 30 T cell receptor beta chains presented below share a single source sample, sequenced in a study of blood T cell repertoires in COVID-19. Repertoires were generated with immunoSEQ multiplex PCR, while TCRdb's copy carries only in-frame clones and drops some. The sample contains under 350,000 clones, approximately 90% of which appear only once. Sequenced sample: PBMCs or T cells enriched from blood (not recorded which). The receptor set was obtained from a man aged 30 to 39 who had recovered from COVID-19.

This chain uses TRBV5-1 with TRBJ2-2; tentatively, D is TRBD1 (5 bases). Germline CDR1 is SGHRS and CDR2 is YFSETQ. The CDR3 spans 13 residues. Deletions cut 9 bases from V and 0 bases from J, with 9 bases between. The CDR3, as DNA: TGCGCCACCCAACAGGCGAACACCGGGGAGCTGTTTTTT. Protein: CATQQANTGELFF.

The V gene is TRBV6-5, the J gene TRBJ2-2; weak D call: TRBD1 (5 bases). The V end was cut by 5 bases, the J end by 0 bases, with 10 bases between. Germline loops: CDR1 MNHEY, CDR2 SVGAGI. The CDR3 extends over 15 amino acids. CDR3 amino acids: CASSHRTSNTGELFF. CDR3 nucleotide sequence: TGTGCCAGCAGTCACCGGACATCGAACACCGGGGAGCTGTTTTTT.

This clone was detected only once. The V call is TRBV6-6, the J call TRBJ2-5; perhaps TRBD2 as D (6 bases). The germline CDR1 and CDR2 sequences are MNHNY and SVGAGI (reference sequence). This CDR3 has 12 residues. V gave up 8 bases and J gave up 5 bases, with 12 bases separating them. The DNA of the CDR3 is TGTGCCAGCGCTGGAGGAGGGGAGACCCAGTACTTC. This codes for CASAGGGETQYF.

The V gene is TRBV10-3, the J gene TRBJ1-3; unclear D gene. Germline V gives CDR1 ENHRY, CDR2 SYGVKD. This CDR3 contains 15 residues. V shed 0 bases and J shed 0 bases, with 6 bases lying between them. This chain's CDR3 is CAISESPGSGNTIYF. CDR3 bases: TGTGCCATCAGTGAGTCCCCCGGCTCTGGAAACACCATATATTTT.

J is TRBJ1-5 and V is TRBV18, with D possibly being TRBD1 (6 bases). Germline V CDR1 and CDR2: KGHSH, LQKENI. V was pared by 4 bases and J by 3 bases, with 7 bases between. This CDR3 spans 13 amino acids. CDR3 loop: CASSRQDNQPQHF. The CDR3 nucleotides read TGTGCCAGCTCACGACAGGACAATCAGCCCCAGCATTTT.

The rearrangement uses TRBV2 and TRBJ2-3, with TRBD1 as a possible D gene (6 bases). The germline gives CDR1 SNHLY, CDR2 FYNNEI. V gave up 0 bases and J gave up 6 bases, with 13 bases separating them. The CDR3 covers 15 residues. The CDR3 sequence is CASSEAAGVQDTQYF. The CDR3 region has the DNA TGTGCCAGCAGTGAAGCGGCAGGGGTTCAGGATACGCAGTATTTT.

The V and J genes are TRBV18 and TRBJ2-5; no clear D. The CDR3 runs 14 residues. CDR1 is KGHSH and CDR2 is LQKENI in the germline V gene. Trimming cost V 6 bases and J 4 bases, with 15 bases left between them. The CDR3 nucleotides are TGTGCCAGCTCGCAACGGAGCCCGGGAGAGACCCAGTACTTC. Its protein is CASSQRSPGETQYF.

This clone was detected a few times. The gene calls are TRBV5-6 and TRBJ2-4, with D hard to call. Germline CDR1 reads SGHDT; CDR2 reads YYEEEE. Trimming took 0 bases from V and 0 from J, leaving 10 bases between them. CDR3 size: 16 residues. CDR3 coding DNA: TGTGCCAGCAGCTTGGGAGGTGTCCTAGCCAAAAACATTCAGTACTTC. It yields the protein CASSLGGVLAKNIQYF.

The rearrangement joins TRBV21-1 to TRBJ2-7; TRBD2 reflects the table's D call only, with no check against the DNA. TRBV21-1 is a documented pseudogene. CDR3 length: 14 amino acids. This CDR3 reads CASSKGAGFYEQYF. CDR3 in DNA: TGTGCCAGCAGCAAAGGAGCGGGGTTCTACGAGCAGTACTTC.

The chain links TRBV28 to TRBJ2-2; 8 nucleotides agree with TRBD2. CDR1 and CDR2 from the germline V gene are MDHEN and SYDVKM. The CDR3 consists of 15 residues. The trim removed 2 bases at V and 1 base at J, leaving 0 bases unmatched. DNA for the CDR3: TGTGCCAGCAGTTTACGGGGGGGGAACACCGGGGAGCTGTTTTTT. Translating it yields CASSLRGGNTGELFF.

The chain joins TRBV19 to TRBJ2-1; 15 bases agree with TRBD2. The V gene end was trimmed by 4 bases and the J gene end by 9 bases; junction bases not matched to a gene: 4. CDR3 length: 15 residues. Germline CDR1 reads LNHDA; CDR2 reads SQIVND (reference sequence). The CDR3 DNA follows: TGTGCCAGTAGTAGGACTAGCGGGAGGGCCGGTGAGCAGTTCTTC. The encoded protein is CASSRTSGRAGEQFF.

The chain recombines TRBV11-2 with TRBJ1-1, with D possibly matching TRBD1 (6 bases). Trimming removed 5 bases at V and 4 bases at J, with 23 bases between. The CDR3 has 17 residues. Per the germline V gene, CDR1 is SGHAT and CDR2 is FQNNGV. The CDR3 spells CASSGSGRGVLGTEAFF. CDR3 coding DNA: TGTGCCAGCAGCGGGAGTGGCAGGGGAGTCCTAGGCACTGAAGCTTTCTTT.

V usage is TRBV28 and J usage is TRBJ2-7, with D tentatively TRBD1 (5 bases). This CDR3 comprises 13 residues. Germline CDR1 MDHEN, CDR2 SYDVKM. The chain's CDR3 is CGWTKGPTYEQYF. DNA for the CDR3: TGTGGGTGGACGAAGGGGCCGACCTACGAGCAGTACTTC.

The chain combines TRBV29-1 with TRBJ2-1; tentatively, D is TRBD1 (5 bases). This CDR3 comprises 13 residues. Trimming pared 3 bases from V and 6 bases from J, leaving 12 bases between. Germline-derived CDR1 and CDR2 are SQVTM and ANQGSEA. CDR3 sequence (DNA): TGCAGCGTTGACCCAGGGAATGGCAATGAGCAGTTCTTC. Protein: CSVDPGNGNEQFF.

This rearrangement joins TRBV3-1 (or the pseudogene TRBV3-2) to TRBJ1-6; D remains ambiguous. The CDR3 runs to 13 residues. In germline, CDR1 is LGHDT, CDR2 YNNKEL (reference sequence). The germline V and J ends were trimmed by 6 bases and 7 bases, with 10 bases remaining between them. The DNA for the CDR3 is TGTGCCAGCAGGGGCATAGGCAATTCACCCCTCCACTTT. This translates into CASRGIGNSPLHF.

This clone was found once. The rearrangement uses TRBV27 and TRBJ1-6; D remains ambiguous. Trimming left V 2 bases short and J 0 bases short, with 14 bases between. There are 18 residues in the CDR3. Germline values: CDR1 MNHEY, CDR2 SMNVEV (reference sequence). This CDR3 reads CASSLNPYASSYNSPLHF. The CDR3 coding sequence is TGTGCCAGCAGTTTAAATCCGTACGCCAGCTCCTATAATTCACCCCTCCACTTT.

The genes are TRBV5-8 and TRBJ2-7; D may be TRBD2 (5 bases). Germline V gene lookup returns CDR1 SGHTS and CDR2 YDEGEE. The CDR3 contains 16 residues. V was shortened by 0 bases and J by 4 bases, with 17 bases between the two germline ends. The CDR3 bases are TGTGCCAGCAGCTTGGAGCCGGGATTAGGCATATACGAGCAGTACTTC. This gives the protein CASSLEPGLGIYEQYF.

V and J are TRBV11-1 and TRBJ2-3; TRBD2 matches 12 bases. The CDR3 has 16 amino acids. From germline, CDR1 is SGHAT and CDR2 FQDESV (reference sequence). The V segment lost 4 bases and the J segment 6 bases; nucleotides outside the gene matches: 8. This chain's CDR3 is CASSSTSGSTLDTQYF. CDR3 sequence (DNA): TGTGCCAGCAGCTCGACTAGCGGGAGCACGCTCGATACGCAGTATTTT.

The V gene is TRBV5-4, the J gene TRBJ1-4; tentatively, D is TRBD1 (5 bases). The V end was cut by 2 bases, the J end by 6 bases, with 14 bases between. The length of the CDR3 is 15 residues. CDR1 and CDR2 from the germline V gene are SGHNT and YYREEE (reference sequence). The CDR3 loop reads CASSFDRGPYEKLFF. The CDR3 region has the DNA TGTGCCAGCAGCTTTGATAGGGGCCCCTATGAAAAACTGTTTTTT.

The chain links TRBV5-6 to TRBJ1-4; 7 bases line up with TRBD1. V lost 2 bases to trimming and J lost 7 bases; unmatched junction nucleotides: 5. CDR3 length: 14 residues. Germline CDR1 reads SGHDT; CDR2 reads YYEEEE. The CDR3 sequence: CASSFRQGVEKLFF. In nucleotides, the CDR3 is TGTGCCAGCAGCTTCCGACAGGGAGTTGAAAAACTGTTTTTT.

The gene calls are TRBV5-1 and TRBJ2-3, with D perhaps matching TRBD2 (6 bases). Between the trimmed V and J ends, which lost 4 bases and 5 bases, there was a span of 23 bases. Per the germline V gene, CDR1 is SGHRS and CDR2 is YFSETQ. The CDR3 is 17 residues long. CDR3 loop: CASSLGVWEGGIDTQYF. The CDR3 DNA reads as TGCGCCAGCAGCCTGGGGGTTTGGGAAGGAGGGATAGATACGCAGTATTTT.

The chain couples TRBV5-6 to TRBJ1-6; no reliable D call. V shed 0 bases and J shed 7 bases, with 11 bases lying between them. The CDR3 has 15 residues. The germline CDR1 and CDR2 sequences are SGHDT and YYEEEE. For the CDR3, the DNA is TGTGCCAGCAGCTTGGAAGTCGGGAAGAATTCACCCCTCCACTTT. Its translation: CASSLEVGKNSPLHF.

This clone was detected only a few times. V usage is TRBV28 and J usage is TRBJ1-2; 12 bases are a match to TRBD1. The ends lost 4 bases at V and 4 bases at J; junction bases unmatched: 13. Germline V gene data show CDR1 as MDHEN and CDR2 as SYDVKM. The CDR3 length is 18 residues. In DNA form, the CDR3 reads TGTGCCAGCAGTTCTGCCGGGACAGGGGGCATCAGGAGCTATGGCTACACCTTC. Its protein product is CASSSAGTGGIRSYGYTF.

This chain's CDR3 is CASSQVEGEKLFF. Here the CDR3 DNA reads TGCGCCAGCAGCCAAGTGGAGGGTGAAAAACTGTTTTTT. The rearrangement links TRBV4-1 to TRBJ1-4; D is unclear. The CDR3 contains 13 residues. Trimming cost V 1 base and J 7 bases, with 7 bases left between them. Germline V gene sequence: CDR1 MGHRA, CDR2 YSYEKL.

The chain links TRBV6-4 to TRBJ1-6, with TRBD1 as a possible D gene (6 bases). The CDR3 extends over 12 amino acids. Trimming cost V 6 bases and J 6 bases, with 6 bases left between them. Germline loops: CDR1 MRHNA, CDR2 SNTAGT. The CDR3 coding sequence is TGTGCCAGCAGACAGGGTAATTCACCCCTCCACTTT. Its protein is CASRQGNSPLHF.

The chain is built from TRBV5-6 and TRBJ1-5; tentative D call: TRBD1 (5 bases). The CDR3 consists of 16 residues. Trimming took off 1 base at V and 3 bases at J, with 14 bases between the two ends. Per the germline V gene, CDR1 is SGHDT and CDR2 is YYEEEE. The CDR3: CASSLSAGTFNQPQHF. The CDR3 DNA sequence: TGTGCCAGCAGCTTGTCCGCGGGGACCTTCAATCAGCCCCAGCATTTT. Supplemented by reference TRBV5-6 and TRBJ1-5, the full variable domain reads DAGVTQSPTHLIKTRGQQVTLRCSPKSGHDTVSWYQQALGQGPQFIFQYYEEEERQRGNFPDRFSGHQFPNYSSELNVNALLLGDSALYLCASSLSAGTFNQPQHFGDGTRLSIL.

This clone is a singleton in its sample. CDR3 sequence: CASSSLAGELFF. The CDR3 DNA is TGTGCCAGTAGTAGTTTAGCCGGGGAGCTGTTTTTT. This rearrangement joins TRBV19 to TRBJ2-2; D is undetermined. Germline CDR1 is LNHDA and CDR2 is SQIVND (reference sequence). The CDR3 runs to 12 residues. The germline V and J ends were trimmed by 4 bases and 6 bases, with 6 bases remaining between them.

V usage is TRBV7-8 and J usage is TRBJ1-1, with D unclear. The CDR3 runs 14 residues. Germline V CDR1 and CDR2: SGHVS, FQNEAQ. The ends were cut back, 5 bases at V and 6 bases at J, with 16 bases in the middle. CDR3 in DNA: TGTGCCAGCAGCCACAACGGGGTCAGCCCTGAAGCTTTCTTT. This gives the protein CASSHNGVSPEAFF.

This chain connects TRBV28 to TRBJ1-4, with 8 bases aligning to TRBD1. With 5 bases clipped from V and 7 bases from J, the junction kept 6 bases outside the gene matches. There are 14 residues in the CDR3. Germline V lookup: CDR1 MDHEN, CDR2 SYDVKM. This chain's CDR3 is CASSMDRVGEKLFF. The DNA of the CDR3 is TGTGCCAGCAGTATGGACAGGGTCGGTGAAAAACTGTTTTTT.

This CDR3 is CASSQLQGRNYGYTF. CDR3 DNA: TGTGCCAGCAGCCAATTACAGGGGCGAAATTATGGCTACACCTTC. This chain connects TRBV16 to TRBJ1-2, with 7 bases identical to TRBD1. Germline loops: CDR1 KGHSY, CDR2 FQNENV. The CDR3 sequence is 15 residues long. The J segment lost 5 bases and the V segment lost 1 base, leaving 7 bases of the junction unmatched.